These 31 T cell receptor beta chains were sequenced from one sample in a study of blood T cell repertoires in COVID-19. Assay: immunoSEQ multiplex PCR; the TCRdb copy retains only in-frame clones and omits some. The top ten hold roughly 1.2% of the sample, which has about 270,000 clones, 70% to 90% seen once. The sequencing input was PBMCs or T cells enriched from blood (not recorded which). The source of these receptors is a woman aged 40 to 50 with acute COVID-19.

The genes are TRBV7-9 and TRBJ2-2, with 14 positions matching TRBD2. This CDR3 comprises 15 residues. The junction had 7 bases not matched to a gene; V was cut back by 11 bases and J by 5 bases. In germline, CDR1 is SEHNR, CDR2 FQNEAQ (reference sequence). Here the CDR3 DNA reads TGTGCCGGAAAGGGACTAGCGGGGGCGACCGGGGAGCTGTTTTTT. Its translation is CAGKGLAGATGELFF.

This chain uses TRBV9 with TRBJ1-2; possibly TRBD1 for D (5 bases). The ends were cut back, 3 bases at V and 8 bases at J, with 8 bases in the middle. Looked up from germline, CDR1 is SGDLS and CDR2 is YYNGEE. The CDR3 is made up of 11 amino acids. The CDR3 nucleotides read TGTGCCAGCAGCGCGGACAAGGGCTACACCTTC. It specifies CASSADKGYTF.

The J gene is TRBJ2-1, the V gene TRBV5-4; D remains ambiguous. CDR1 SGHNT and CDR2 YYREEE come from the germline V gene (reference sequence). Deletions cut 2 bases from V and 0 bases from J, with 18 bases between. There are 18 residues in the CDR3. Here the CDR3 DNA reads TGTGCCAGCAGCTTCCCGGGTCTATCGGTGAGCTCCTACAATGAGCAGTTCTTC. Its translation: CASSFPGLSVSSYNEQFF. Looking up the rest from reference TRBV5-4 and TRBJ2-1 gives the full variable domain: ETGVTQSPTHLIKTRGQQVTLRCSSQSGHNTVSWYQQALGQGPQFIFQYYREEENGRGNFPPRFSGLQFPNYSSELNVNALELDDSALYLCASSFPGLSVSSYNEQFFGPGTRLTVL.

The rearrangement links TRBV28 to TRBJ1-2; possibly TRBD1 for D (5 bases). There are 14 residues in the CDR3. V was pared by 4 bases and J by 4 bases, with 13 bases between. Germline V CDR1 and CDR2: MDHEN, SYDVKM. CDR3 amino acids: CASSSDTGVYGYTF. DNA of the CDR3: TGTGCCAGCAGTTCCGATACAGGAGTCTATGGCTACACCTTC.

V and J are TRBV27 and TRBJ2-5, with D possibly matching TRBD2 (5 bases). The CDR3 has 16 amino acids. V shed 5 bases and J shed 6 bases, with 22 bases lying between them. The germline V gene has CDR1 MNHEY and CDR2 SMNVEV (reference sequence). Written as DNA, the CDR3 is TGTGCCAGCAGTACCCAATCGGGCCAAACGGGGAAGACCCAGTACTTC. Its protein is CASSTQSGQTGKTQYF.

The chain employs TRBV9 and TRBJ2-7, with 12 bases lining up with TRBD2. Germline CDR1 reads SGDLS; CDR2 reads YYNGEE. V was clipped by 4 bases and J by 1 base; unmatched bases: 12. The CDR3 has 18 amino acids. Here the CDR3 DNA reads TGTGCCAGCAGCCCAGGGGGACTAGCGGGCCTATTTTCCTACGAGCAGTACTTC. Its translation: CASSPGGLAGLFSYEQYF.

This rearrangement joins TRBV4-3 to TRBJ1-2; no clear D gene. In germline, CDR1 is LGHNA, CDR2 YSLEER. The V gene lost 1 base and the J gene lost 1 base, with 16 bases spanning the gap. This CDR3 spans 17 amino acids. The CDR3 DNA follows: TGCGCCAGCAGCCAAGCCTTGGCAGGCCCTGTTAACTATGGCTACACCTTC. Protein product: CASSQALAGPVNYGYTF.

Details on this clone: Other DNA sequences within the sample encode an identical CDR3. This chain joins TRBV7-2 and TRBJ2-2, with D unclear. This CDR3 has 13 amino acids. The germline CDR1 and CDR2 sequences are SGHTA and FQGNSA. V was clipped by 3 bases and J by 5 bases, with 7 bases between them. CDR3 region: CASSFLSTGELFF. The DNA for the CDR3 is TGTGCCAGCAGCTTTCTAAGTACCGGGGAGCTGTTTTTT.

The chain employs TRBV5-1 and TRBJ1-4; D perhaps matches TRBD1 (6 bases). CDR1 and CDR2 (germline): SGHRS, YFSETQ. Trimming removed 0 bases at V and 6 bases at J, with 12 bases between. This CDR3 region has 15 residues. DNA for the CDR3: TGCGCCAGCAGCTTGGGAGGGGGAGTCGATGAAAAACTGTTTTTT. Protein sequence: CASSLGGGVDEKLFF.

This chain connects TRBV28 to TRBJ2-3; 7 nucleotides match TRBD2. Germline V lookup: CDR1 MDHEN, CDR2 SYDVKM. V trimming: 11 bases; J trimming: 2 bases; junction bases outside the gene matches: 13. The length of the CDR3 is 15 residues. CDR3 sequence: CASGLRGVFTDTQYF. In DNA, the CDR3 is TGTGCCTCGGGTTTACGGGGGGTTTTCACAGATACGCAGTATTTT. The variable domain in full, with the rest retrieved from reference TRBV28 and TRBJ2-3, is DVKVTQSSRYLVKRTGEKVFLECVQDMDHENMFWYRQDPGLGLRLIYFSYDVKMKEKGDIPEGYSVSREKKERFSLILESASTNQTSMYLCASGLRGVFTDTQYFGPGTRLTVL.

Here the CDR3 DNA reads TGTGCCAGCAGCCCGGGAAGAGGGACAGGGGCTACAGTAATCTATGGCTACACCTTC. Residues: CASSPGRGTGATVIYGYTF. The V call is TRBV5-4, the J call TRBJ1-2; 10 nucleotides agree with TRBD1. Trimming at V came to 4 bases and at J to 4 bases, leaving 19 bases not matched to a gene. This CDR3 comprises 19 residues. From germline, CDR1 is SGHNT and CDR2 YYREEE (reference sequence).

In the case of this clone: Other DNA sequences within the sample encode an identical CDR3. This chain joins TRBV18 and TRBJ1-1; no reliable D call. Germline V gene lookup returns CDR1 KGHSH and CDR2 LQKENI. The CDR3 runs to 13 residues. V gave up 3 bases and J gave up 0 bases, with 5 bases separating them. The CDR3: CASSPDMNTEAFF. In nucleotides, the CDR3 is TGTGCCAGCTCACCTGACATGAACACTGAAGCTTTCTTT.

V is TRBV10-2 and J is TRBJ1-1; D might be TRBD1 (6 bases). The V gene lost 4 bases and the J gene lost 2 bases, with 14 bases spanning the gap. This CDR3 has 15 amino acids. The germline V gene encodes CDR1 WSHSY and CDR2 SAAADI. The CDR3 loop reads CASSVSGGPNTEAFF. The CDR3 region has the DNA TGCGCCAGCAGTGTCTCGGGGGGCCCAAACACTGAAGCTTTCTTT.

The V call is TRBV4-2, the J call TRBJ2-1, with 8 positions matching TRBD2. V lost 0 bases and J lost 5; bases outside the gene matches: 6. CDR3 length equals 16 residues. The germline V gene encodes CDR1 LGHNA and CDR2 YNFKEQ. CDR3 nucleotide sequence: TGTGCCAGCAGCCAAGACACTAGCGGAACTAACAATGAGCAGTTCTTC. Amino acid sequence: CASSQDTSGTNNEQFF.

The chain has TRBV4-1 and TRBJ1-5; 8 bases align to TRBD1. The CDR3 runs to 16 residues. CDR1 and CDR2 (germline): MGHRA, YSYEKL. J was trimmed by 6 bases and V by 0 bases; bases with no gene match: 7. The CDR3 here is CASSQEGLTGVQPQHF. The CDR3 coding sequence is TGCGCCAGCAGCCAAGAAGGTTTGACAGGGGTTCAGCCCCAGCATTTT.

This sequence joins TRBV18 and TRBJ2-7, with a weak D call TRBD2 (5 bases). V was trimmed by 2 bases and J by 5 bases, leaving 10 bases between them. This CDR3 spans 13 amino acids. Germline lookup yields CDR1 KGHSH and CDR2 LQKENI. CDR3 amino acids: CASSPGSADEQYV. CDR3 DNA sequence: TGTGCCAGCTCACCAGGGTCAGCGGACGAGCAGTACGTC.

This chain links TRBV7-2 with TRBJ2-7; the D is unclear. Per germline, CDR1 SGHTA and CDR2 FQGNSA. This CDR3 has 14 residues. V lost 1 base to trimming and J lost 0 bases, with 7 bases between them. The CDR3 DNA reads as TGTGCCAGCAGCTTAGTTGGCCGCTCCTACGAGCAGTACTTC. It is translated as CASSLVGRSYEQYF.

The J gene is TRBJ2-2, the V gene TRBV24-1, with D perhaps matching TRBD1 (6 bases). V dropped 4 bases and J dropped 7 bases, with 18 bases sitting between them. CDR1 and CDR2 from the germline V gene are KGHDR and SFDVKD. There are 16 residues in the CDR3. The CDR3 DNA reads TGTGCCACCAGTGAACCCACACAGGGTGATGGCGGGGAGCTGTTTTTT. This codes for CATSEPTQGDGGELFF.

This sequence joins TRBV21-1 and TRBJ2-7; the D call in the table, TRBD1, was not verified against the DNA. TRBV21-1 is given as a pseudogene. The CDR3 is 12 residues long. The CDR3 DNA reads TGTGCCAGCGCCCCGACAGGGGCCGAGCAGTACGTC. It is translated as CASAPTGAEQYV.

This clone was picked up a small number of times. V is TRBV14 and J is TRBJ1-2; D call uncertain. Germline CDR1 SGHDN, CDR2 FVKESK. The CDR3 consists of 13 residues. The V gene lost 1 base and the J gene lost 4 bases, with 7 bases spanning the gap. CDR3 nucleotides: TGTGCCAGCAGCCAAGTGGGCAGCTATGGCTACACCTTC. Translated: CASSQVGSYGYTF.

V usage is TRBV24-1 and J usage is TRBJ2-3, with 9 nucleotides matching TRBD2. The V gene end was trimmed by 4 bases and the J gene end by 2 bases; junction bases not matched to a gene: 3. CDR1 is KGHDR, CDR2 SFDVKD, per germline. The CDR3 extends over 15 amino acids. CDR3 nucleotides: TGTGCCACCAGTGAGTTAGCGGGAGTCACAGATACGCAGTATTTT. Encoded protein: CATSELAGVTDTQYF.

The rearrangement links TRBV7-2 to TRBJ2-5, with TRBD2 matching 7 bases. CDR1 is SGHTA and CDR2 is FQGNSA in the germline V gene. The CDR3 contains 14 residues. V was clipped by 2 bases and J by 3 bases; unmatched bases: 3. The CDR3 DNA follows: TGTGCCAGCAGCTTAAGAAGCGGGGAAGAGACCCAGTACTTC. As protein: CASSLRSGEETQYF.

This rearrangement joins TRBV29-1 to TRBJ1-1; D call uncertain. The V end was cut by 7 bases, the J end by 5 bases, with 11 bases between. The germline CDR1 and CDR2 sequences are SQVTM and ANQGSEA. This CDR3 contains 11 residues. CDR3 amino acids: CSGAPVTEAFF. In DNA form, the CDR3 reads TGCAGCGGCGCCCCTGTAACTGAAGCTTTCTTT.

This clone was found once. The chain carries TRBV20-1 and TRBJ2-1; TRBD2 is a possible D gene (6 bases). V lost 3 bases to trimming and J lost 7 bases, with 19 bases between them. Germline-derived CDR1 and CDR2 are DFQATT and SNEGSKA (reference sequence). The CDR3 sequence is 15 residues long. This CDR3 is CSASRSGRNMNEQFF. In nucleotides, the CDR3 is TGCAGTGCTAGTCGTTCGGGGAGGAATATGAATGAGCAGTTCTTC.

This clone has more than one count but fewer than ten. The genes are TRBV7-2 and TRBJ1-2; D is unresolved. Trimming stripped 3 bases from V and 4 bases from J, with 9 bases between. Germline CDR1 is SGHTA and CDR2 is FQGNSA. CDR3 size: 13 residues. The CDR3: CASSLAQTYGYTF. The CDR3 DNA reads as TGTGCCAGCAGCTTGGCACAGACCTATGGCTACACCTTC. The full variable domain, with the rest looked up from reference TRBV7-2 and TRBJ1-2, is GAGVSQSPSNKVTEKGKDVELRCDPISGHTALYWYRQSLGQGLEFLIYFQGNSAPDKSGLPSDRFSAERTGGSVSTLTIQRTQQEDSAVYLCASSLAQTYGYTFGSGTRLTVV.

A single count supports this clone. This chain connects TRBV9 to TRBJ1-1; maybe TRBD1 (6 bases). The CDR3 sequence is 12 residues long. In germline, CDR1 is SGDLS, CDR2 YYNGEE. Trimming took 3 bases from V and 11 from J, leaving 14 bases between them. CDR3 sequence (DNA): TGTGCCAGCAGCGGATGGACAGAGGGGGCTTTCTTT. The encoded protein is CASSGWTEGAFF.

The gene calls are TRBV6-4 and TRBJ1-2, with 8 bases matching TRBD1. Trimming cost V 4 bases and J 3 bases; bases outside gene matches: 7. CDR1 and CDR2 (germline): MRHNA, SNTAGT. This CDR3 is built from 15 residues. Written as DNA, the CDR3 is TGTGCCAGCAGTGCAAGACAGGGGAGCGACTATGGCTACACCTTC. Residues: CASSARQGSDYGYTF.

The genes are TRBV18 and TRBJ1-1; TRBD1 agrees at 7 bases. V lost 3 bases, J lost 7 bases, and 8 bases stayed unmatched. The CDR3 has 14 residues. Germline V gene sequence: CDR1 KGHSH, CDR2 LQKENI. The CDR3 DNA sequence: TGTGCCAGCTCACCGGGGCAGGGGGTCATTGAAGCTTTCTTT. This codes for CASSPGQGVIEAFF.

In this sample, this clone turned up once. V usage is TRBV11-3 and J usage is TRBJ1-2; 9 bases agree with TRBD1. The V gene's germline CDR1 is SGHNT and CDR2 YENEEA. The ends lost 5 bases at V and 13 bases at J; junction bases unmatched: 11. The CDR3 is 13 residues long. In DNA form, the CDR3 reads TGTGCCAGCAGCCCGCGACAGGGGGGATTTCGCACCTTC. Encoded protein: CASSPRQGGFRTF.

The V gene is TRBV24-1, the J gene TRBJ1-5; perhaps TRBD1 as D (6 bases). V was trimmed by 1 base and J by 5 bases, leaving 14 bases between them. Germline V gene lookup returns CDR1 KGHDR and CDR2 SFDVKD. This CDR3 is built from 16 residues. DNA for the CDR3: TGTGCCACCAGTGATTTCAGGACAGCCCCGGATCAGCCCCAGCATTTT. This codes for CATSDFRTAPDQPQHF.

The chain has TRBV19 and TRBJ2-3, with TRBD2 matching 8 bases. The CDR3 is 17 amino acids. Germline V lookup: CDR1 LNHDA, CDR2 SQIVND (reference sequence). V shed 3 bases, J shed 6 bases, and the junction held 14 bases outside the gene matches. The CDR3 sequence is CASSMAPTSVRLDTQYF. The CDR3 DNA is TGTGCCAGTAGTATGGCCCCGACTAGCGTACGTTTGGATACGCAGTATTTT.